The 18 T cell receptor beta chains presented below share a single source sample, sequenced in a study of blood T cell repertoires in COVID-19. Sequencing used immunoSEQ multiplex PCR; TCRdb keeps in-frame clones, though not all of them. The data show roughly 74,000 clones, around 90% seen once. Sequencing was performed on peripheral blood. These receptors were taken from a woman at least 80 years old with active or convalescent COVID-19.

The chain links TRBV5-1 to TRBJ2-7, with 9 positions matching TRBD1. V lost 7 bases to trimming and J lost 3 bases; unmatched junction nucleotides: 8. The CDR3 is made up of 14 amino acids. Per germline, CDR1 SGHRS and CDR2 YFSETQ. The CDR3 region is CASDPSGQGYEQYF. The CDR3 DNA follows: TGCGCCAGCGACCCGTCGGGACAGGGCTACGAGCAGTACTTC.

The chain recombines TRBV3-1 (or the pseudogene TRBV3-2) with TRBJ1-5, with 7 positions matching TRBD1. With 1 base clipped from V and 6 bases from J, the junction kept 3 bases outside the gene matches. CDR3 size: 14 residues. Germline loops: CDR1 LGHDT, CDR2 YNNKEL (reference sequence). CDR3 coding DNA: TGTGCCAGCAGCCAAGGACAGGGAATTCAGCCCCAGCATTTT. It is translated as CASSQGQGIQPQHF.

The chain couples TRBV6-2 or TRBV6-3 to TRBJ1-1; the match to TRBD1 covers 9 bases. Germline assignment: CDR1 MNHEY and CDR2 SVGEGT. The junction had 8 bases not matched to a gene; V was cut back by 0 bases and J by 6 bases. The length of the CDR3 is 16 residues. The CDR3 spells CASSYSLGQGPPEAFF. The DNA for the CDR3 is TGTGCCAGCAGTTACTCGTTGGGACAGGGTCCCCCTGAAGCTTTCTTT.

The rearrangement links TRBV19 to TRBJ2-5; possibly TRBD1 for D (6 bases). The CDR3 is made up of 13 amino acids. Trimming removed 4 bases at V and 1 base at J, with 7 bases between. CDR1 is LNHDA, CDR2 SQIVND, per germline (reference sequence). CDR3 region: CASSRDTQETQYF. The CDR3 DNA follows: TGTGCCAGTAGTAGGGACACCCAAGAGACCCAGTACTTC.

The V call is TRBV5-8, the J call TRBJ1-1; 10 positions agree with TRBD1. With V trimmed by 0 bases and J by 4 bases, 6 bases remained unmatched. The CDR3 has 16 residues. The germline CDR1 and CDR2 sequences are SGHTS and YDEGEE. The CDR3 DNA reads as TGTGCCAGCAGCTTGGCAGTCGGGACAGGGGCCACTGAAGCTTTCTTT. Protein sequence: CASSLAVGTGATEAFF.

This sequence joins TRBV24-1 and TRBJ1-1, with 8 nucleotides matching TRBD1. Germline V gene lookup returns CDR1 KGHDR and CDR2 SFDVKD. V was clipped by 6 bases and J by 4 bases; unmatched bases: 9. This CDR3 comprises 15 residues. The CDR3 bases are TGTGCCACCAGTTCAACCCAGGGGGCCGGCACTGAAGCTTTCTTT. It specifies CATSSTQGAGTEAFF.

The chain combines TRBV6-2 or TRBV6-3 with TRBJ2-3, with TRBD2 identical over 7 bases. Per the germline V gene, CDR1 is MNHEY and CDR2 is SVGEGT. The CDR3 is 12 amino acids. V lost 5 bases to trimming and J lost 5 bases; unmatched junction nucleotides: 1. The DNA for the CDR3 is TGTGCCAGCAGTAGGGAGGGAGATACGCAGTATTTT. Translation: CASSREGDTQYF.

This chain links TRBV6-5 with TRBJ2-5, with 11 nucleotides matching TRBD1. Trimming at V came to 11 bases and at J to 5 bases, leaving 7 bases not matched to a gene. The CDR3 runs to 13 residues. CDR1 is MNHEY, CDR2 SVGAGI, per germline. The CDR3 reads CAGRTGGFETQYF. The CDR3 DNA follows: TGTGCCGGGAGGACAGGGGGCTTTGAGACCCAGTACTTC.

This chain uses TRBV19 with TRBJ2-2; TRBD2 matches at 10 bases. The germline gives CDR1 LNHDA, CDR2 SQIVND (reference sequence). CDR3 length: 17 amino acids. Trimming at V came to 6 bases and at J to 1 base, leaving 8 bases not matched to a gene. DNA of the CDR3: TGTGCCAGTAGCCCTGGACTAGCGGACCTGAACACCGGGGAGCTGTTTTTT. Translating gives CASSPGLADLNTGELFF.

CDR3 sequence: CSVEGGRDYEQYF. The CDR3 coding sequence is TGCAGCGTTGAAGGGGGCAGGGACTACGAGCAGTACTTC. The V call is TRBV29-1, the J call TRBJ2-7, with TRBD1 as a possible D gene (5 bases). The CDR3 extends over 13 amino acids. Trimming took off 1 base at V and 3 bases at J, with 10 bases between the two ends. Germline CDR1 reads SQVTM; CDR2 reads ANQGSEA.

The V gene is TRBV19, the J gene TRBJ1-5; tentative D call: TRBD1 (5 bases). The ends were cut back, 6 bases at V and 3 bases at J, with 18 bases in the middle. Germline values: CDR1 LNHDA, CDR2 SQIVND (reference sequence). CDR3 length equals 16 residues. In DNA, the CDR3 is TGTGCCAGTAGAGATATCGGCGGGGGAAACAATCAGCCCCAGCATTTT. Protein sequence: CASRDIGGGNNQPQHF.

V gene TRBV9 combines with J gene TRBJ2-5; D possibly corresponds to TRBD1 (5 bases). The germline V gene has CDR1 SGDLS and CDR2 YYNGEE. V was pared by 4 bases and J by 0 bases, with 10 bases between. This CDR3 spans 14 amino acids. CDR3 region: CASSRTPYQETQYF. The CDR3 DNA reads TGTGCCAGCAGCCGGACACCGTACCAAGAGACCCAGTACTTC.

The V call is TRBV9, the J call TRBJ1-2, with D possibly being TRBD1 (6 bases). CDR1 is SGDLS, CDR2 YYNGEE, per germline. This CDR3 is 13 amino acids long. V gave up 3 bases and J gave up 7 bases, with 13 bases separating them. The CDR3 region has the DNA TGTGCCAGCAGCGCTCCGCAGGGGTTTGGCTACACCTTC. Encoded protein: CASSAPQGFGYTF. The full variable domain, its missing parts supplied by reference TRBV9 and TRBJ1-2, is DSGVTQTPKHLITATGQRVTLRCSPRSGDLSVYWYQQSLDQGLQFLIQYYNGEERAKGNILERFSAQQFPDLHSELNLSSLELGDSALYFCASSAPQGFGYTFGSGTRLTVV.

The V and J genes are TRBV4-3 and TRBJ2-3, with a possible D match to TRBD2 (5 bases). CDR1 is LGHNA, CDR2 YSLEER, per germline. CDR3 length: 15 amino acids. Trimming removed 1 base at V and 8 bases at J, with 16 bases between. CDR3 bases: TGCGCCAGCAGCCAAGGAACGCGGGTGAGAGGTACGCAGTATTTT. Its protein is CASSQGTRVRGTQYF.

The chain recombines TRBV5-1 with TRBJ2-2; 9 bases line up with TRBD1. Losses at the gene ends were 0 bases for V and 3 bases for J; bases not matched to a gene: 3. The CDR3 contains 16 residues. Germline loops: CDR1 SGHRS, CDR2 YFSETQ. The chain's CDR3 is CASSLVGTGYTGELFF. CDR3 bases: TGCGCCAGCAGCTTGGTTGGGACAGGGTACACCGGGGAGCTGTTTTTT.

The chain is built from TRBV3-1 (or the pseudogene TRBV3-2) and TRBJ2-3; tentative D call: TRBD1 (6 bases). The CDR3 is 14 amino acids. In germline, CDR1 is LGHDT, CDR2 YNNKEL (reference sequence). V lost 6 bases to trimming and J lost 1 base, with 11 bases between them. In DNA, the CDR3 is TGTGCCAGCAGGACACAGGGTCGCACAGATACGCAGTATTTT. Its translation is CASRTQGRTDTQYF.

This chain uses TRBV7-6 with TRBJ1-3; D may be TRBD1 (6 bases). V lost 3 bases and J lost 4, with 13 bases in between. The CDR3 sequence is 15 residues long. Per germline, CDR1 SGHVS and CDR2 FNYEAQ. The CDR3, as DNA: TGTGCCAGCAGCTTGGCGAGGGGGTTCGGAAACACCATATATTTT. It codes for CASSLARGFGNTIYF.

CDR3 DNA sequence: TGCGCCAGCAGCCAGGCTCATGGTTCTAACTATGGCTACACCTTC. Translated, it gives CASSQAHGSNYGYTF. V is TRBV4-3 and J is TRBJ1-2; unclear D gene. Per the germline V gene, CDR1 is LGHNA and CDR2 is YSLEER. Trimming left V 3 bases short and J 0 bases short, with 11 bases between. The CDR3 sequence is 15 residues long.